These T cell receptor beta chains were read from a single sample in a study of cytomegalovirus exposure and HLA in healthy donors. Profiling relied on immunoSEQ multiplex PCR, and the TCRdb table lists in-frame clones only, not all of them. This sample has about 130,000 clones, with roughly 79% found just once. Sequenced input: PBMCs. Receptors were obtained from a boy between 2 and 10 years old in good health and CMV-seronegative. Both conserved end residues are part of each CDR3. The D gene is left open where the match is weak. Expanded clones get a size class; other rows say once, few or many, or leave the size out.

D,V,J,size,DNA,CDR3
.,TRBV6-1,TRBJ2-7,few,TGTGCCAGCAGTGAAGGTCCGGACGGAGGCTACGAGCAGTACTTC,CASSEGPDGGYEQYF
.,TRBV7-2,TRBJ2-1,.,TGTGCCAGCAGCTTTGGACAGAAAGGGAGGGGTGAGCAGTTCTTC,CASSFGQKGRGEQFF
TRBD1,TRBV6-5,TRBJ1-1,.,TGTGCCAGCAGGGCAGGGGGCATGAACACTGAAGCTTTCTTT,CASRAGGMNTEAFF
TRBD1,TRBV13,TRBJ2-1,.,TGTGCCAGCAGCTTAGTAAGGACAGGGGGCAGTGAGCAGTTCTTC,CASSLVRTGGSEQFF
.,TRBV4-1,TRBJ2-3,.,TGCGCCAGCAGCCCGCCACCGACAGCTCGTTGGGGTGCTAGCACAGATACGCAGTATTTT,CASSPPPTARWGASTDTQYF
.,TRBV6-5,TRBJ1-1,.,TGTGCCAGCAGCATCTATGTTGGGAGTCTCGCTGAAGCTTTCTTT,CASSIYVGSLAEAFF
.,TRBV4-1,TRBJ1-1,.,TGCGCCAGCAGCCAAGACAGGTTTAAGAACACTGAAGCTTTCTTT,CASSQDRFKNTEAFF
TRBD1,TRBV27,TRBJ1-1,once,TGTGCCAGCAGTTTGACAGGGGACGCGAACACTGAAGCTCTCTTT,CASSLTGDANTEALF
.,TRBV29-1,TRBJ1-1,.,TGCAGCGTTGAAGACCCCCAGGGGAACACTGAAGCTTTCTTT,CSVEDPQGNTEAFF
.,TRBV21-1,TRBJ2-1,.,TGTGCCAGCAGCAAATTGGGGGGACGCTTTTTCCGAGATGAGCAGTTCTTC,CASSKLGGRFFRDEQFF
.,TRBV9,TRBJ1-1,once,TGTGCCAGCAGCACCCGGGACACCTACACTGAAGCTTTCTTT,CASSTRDTYTEAFF
.,TRBV30,TRBJ1-1,.,TGTGCCTGGAGTGTAGTAGGGGCTGGGGCGGCTTTCTTT,CAWSVVGAGAAFF
.,TRBV9,TRBJ1-3,.,TGTGCCAGCAGCCCATCGCGGGGGTTGAACACCATATATTTT,CASSPSRGLNTIYF
.,TRBV10-1,TRBJ2-1,.,TGCGCCAGCAGCCGGGACACCAGTTTCGGGCAGTTCTTC,CASSRDTSFGQFF
.,TRBV19,TRBJ2-3,once,TGTGCCAGTAGTACGCCTAGCGTTAGCACAGATACGCAGTATTTT,CASSTPSVSTDTQYF
.,TRBV27,TRBJ2-1,.,TGTGCCAGCAGTACTAGTAGTAGCCTAAATGAGCAGTTCTTC,CASSTSSSLNEQFF
.,TRBV6-5,TRBJ1-1,few,TGTGCCAGCAGTTTCGGGGGCACTGAAGCTTTCTTT,CASSFGGTEAFF
.,TRBV18,TRBJ2-5,.,TGTGCCAGCTCACCGTCACTCCAAGAGACCCAGTACTTC,CASSPSLQETQYF
.,TRBV19,TRBJ1-1,.,TGTGCCAGTAGTCAGGGGTATGGGAACACTGAAGCTTTCTTT,CASSQGYGNTEAFF
TRBD2,TRBV4-2,TRBJ2-5,.,TGTGCCAGCAGCCAAGAGATAGCTAGCGGGGGTGAGACCCAGTACTTC,CASSQEIASGGETQYF
TRBD1,TRBV6-1,TRBJ1-4,.,TGTGCCAGCAGTGGTGGAGCAGGGGGCGCGTGGGGGGATGAAAAACTGTTTTTT,CASSGGAGGAWGDEKLFF
.,TRBV4-1,TRBJ1-1,.,TGCGCCAGCAGCCTCGGGGGAAACACTGAAGCTTTCTTT,CASSLGGNTEAFF
TRBD2,TRBV2,TRBJ2-5,.,TGTGCCAGCAGGACTAGCGGGAGTGAGACCCAGTACTTC,CASRTSGSETQYF
TRBD2,TRBV4-1,TRBJ2-1,.,TGCGCCAGCAGCCAAGCATGGCGGGAGTTTTACAATGAGCAGTTCTTC,CASSQAWREFYNEQFF
.,TRBV7-9,TRBJ2-1,.,TGTGCCAGCAGGTTGGGAGGCCTCTCCATATACAATGAGCAGTTCTTC,CASRLGGLSIYNEQFF
.,TRBV18,TRBJ2-7,.,TGTGCCAGCTCTCAAGCTCCAAAGTCTAACGAGCAGTACTTC,CASSQAPKSNEQYF
TRBD2,TRBV9,TRBJ2-2,.,TGTGCCAGCAGCGTAGGACATATGCTAGCGGGGGCCGAGGGGGACACCGGGGAGCTGTTTTTT,CASSVGHMLAGAEGDTGELFF